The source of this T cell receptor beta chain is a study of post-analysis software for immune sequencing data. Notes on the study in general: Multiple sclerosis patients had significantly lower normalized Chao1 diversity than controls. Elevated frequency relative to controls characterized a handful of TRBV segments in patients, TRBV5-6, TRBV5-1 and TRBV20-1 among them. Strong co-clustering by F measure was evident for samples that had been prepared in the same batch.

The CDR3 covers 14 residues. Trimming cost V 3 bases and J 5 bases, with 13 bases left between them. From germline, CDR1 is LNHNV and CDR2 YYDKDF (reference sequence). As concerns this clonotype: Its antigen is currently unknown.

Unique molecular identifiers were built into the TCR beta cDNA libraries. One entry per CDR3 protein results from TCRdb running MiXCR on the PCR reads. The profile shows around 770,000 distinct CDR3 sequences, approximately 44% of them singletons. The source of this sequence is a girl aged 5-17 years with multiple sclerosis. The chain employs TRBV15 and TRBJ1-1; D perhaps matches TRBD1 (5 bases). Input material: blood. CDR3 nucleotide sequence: TGTGCCACCAGCAGGCATGGGTGGGGGACTGAAGCTTTCTTT. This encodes CATSRHGWGTEAFF. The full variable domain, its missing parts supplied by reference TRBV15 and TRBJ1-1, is DAMVIQNPRYQVTQFGKPVTLSCSQTLNHNVMYWYQQKSSQAPKLLFHYYDKDFNNEADTPDNFQSRRPNTSFCFLDIRSPGLGDTAMYLCATSRHGWGTEAFFGQGTRLTVV.